Below are 8 T cell receptor beta chains sequenced from a single sample in a study of cytomegalovirus exposure and HLA in healthy donors. A multiplex PCR was run with 60 Vbeta primers and 13 Jbeta primers. Sequencing used immunoSEQ multiplex PCR; TCRdb keeps in-frame clones, though not all of them. The sample has some 120,000 clones; more than 75% are singletons. The sample consisted of PBMCs. The receptor set was obtained from a man aged 18 to 30 in good health and CMV-seronegative.

The rearrangement uses TRBV7-2 and TRBJ1-2; 8 bases match TRBD1. Looked up from germline, CDR1 is SGHTA and CDR2 is FQGNSA. Trimming at V came to 1 base and at J to 7 bases, leaving 14 bases not matched to a gene. The CDR3 is 17 amino acids. CDR3 in DNA: TGTGCCAGCAGCTTAGTAGTGACAGGGGAAAGGCTCGGTGGCTACACCTTC. Its protein is CASSLVVTGERLGGYTF.

The gene calls are TRBV2 and TRBJ2-7; maybe TRBD1 (7 bases). The V end lost 6 bases, the J end lost 3 bases, and 18 bases lay between the germline ends. The CDR3 runs to 15 residues. Germline V lookup: CDR1 SNHLY, CDR2 FYNNEI. The CDR3 nucleotides are TGTGCCAGCAGGGTGGAGGCAGGGGGGTTCTACGAGCAGTACTTC. Translated: CASRVEAGGFYEQYF.

Concerning this clone itself: An end of the junction does not agree with germline; a read error may underlie this. The chain joins TRBV18 to TRBJ2-7, with 10 bases aligning to TRBD1. Per germline, CDR1 KGHSH and CDR2 LQKENI. The CDR3 consists of 15 residues. The CDR3 nucleotides read TGTGCCAGCTCACCGGGACAGGGGACGTTATACGAGCAGTCCTTC. Translation gives CASSPGQGTLYEQSF.

The rearrangement joins TRBV4-1 to TRBJ1-2; D is perhaps TRBD1 (5 bases). The germline V and J ends were trimmed by 1 base and 0 bases, with 15 bases remaining between them. There are 17 residues in the CDR3. Germline CDR1 and CDR2: MGHRA and YSYEKL. Here the CDR3 reads CASSQGLGGFSNYGYTF. The DNA of the CDR3 is TGCGCCAGCAGCCAAGGCCTTGGGGGGTTTTCTAACTATGGCTACACCTTC.

This sequence joins TRBV7-2 and TRBJ1-2; 9 bases map to TRBD1. Germline V gene sequence: CDR1 SGHTA, CDR2 FQGNSA. J lost 4 bases, V lost 4 bases, and 4 bases had no gene match. The length of the CDR3 is 14 residues. The CDR3: CASSSDRGGYGYTF. Here the CDR3 DNA reads TGTGCCAGCAGCTCGGACAGGGGCGGCTATGGCTACACCTTC.

J is TRBJ2-1 and V is TRBV14; 7 bases line up with TRBD1. This CDR3 is 19 amino acids long. J lost 7 bases, V lost 6 bases, and 24 bases had no gene match. Germline V CDR1 and CDR2: SGHDN, FVKESK. The CDR3, as DNA: TGTGCCAGCAGTCCCACGGGGTTTAAACAGGGGTCTGCGATTAATGAGCAGTTCTTC. Encoded protein: CASSPTGFKQGSAINEQFF.

J is TRBJ2-7 and V is TRBV5-5; TRBD1 agrees at 8 bases. The V gene end was trimmed by 0 bases and the J gene end by 5 bases; junction bases not matched to a gene: 4. This CDR3 has 14 residues. Germline loops: CDR1 SGHKS, CDR2 YYEKEE (reference sequence). CDR3 nucleotides: TGTGCCAGCAGCTTGGGACAGGGGCGGGACGAGCAGTACTTC. This sequence encodes CASSLGQGRDEQYF.

The chain has TRBV19 and TRBJ2-7; the match to TRBD1 covers 7 bases. V shed 4 bases, J shed 2 bases, and the junction held 5 bases outside the gene matches. This CDR3 is built from 14 residues. Germline-derived CDR1 and CDR2 are LNHDA and SQIVND (reference sequence). Written as DNA, the CDR3 is TGTGCCAGTAGTACCCGGACAGGTCCCTACGAGCAGTACTTC. Translated: CASSTRTGPYEQYF. Looking up the rest from reference TRBV19 and TRBJ2-7 gives the full variable domain: DGGITQSPKYLFRKEGQNVTLSCEQNLNHDAMYWYRQDPGQGLRLIYYSQIVNDFQKGDIAEGYSVSREKKESFPLTVTSAQKNPTAFYLCASSTRTGPYEQYFGPGTRLTVT.